The 3 T cell receptor beta chains below come from one sample, sequenced in a study of vaccination and CD4 T cells after COVID-19. Treatment specified: approximately nine-day PBMC culture with coronavirus spike peptide pools or control peptides (ViraFEST assay). CD4+ T lymphocytes from the unexposed donor were collected before the COVID-19 pandemic (2011-2018). The antigens of these receptors remain unknown. Sequencing of the DNA from cultured CD4+ T cells was carried out with the Oncomine TCR Beta short-read assay. TCRdb recomputed calls from the PCR reads with MiXCR, one row per CDR3 protein. The table records 4,000 to 5,000 distinct CDR3 sequences, under 75% of them present only once. Material for sequencing was CD4+ T cells from blood, cultured in vitro. The receptors derive from a human donor in good health.

The chain combines TRBV25-1 with TRBJ1-2; no firm D call. In germline, CDR1 is MGHDK, CDR2 SYGVNS. The CDR3 totals 12 residues. Trimming left V 0 bases short and J 10 bases short, with 9 bases between. CDR3: CASSEYKGSYTF. The CDR3 bases are TGTGCCAGCAGTGAATATAAGGGTTCCTACACCTTC.

This clonotype rates as medium-sized. The chain is built from TRBV24-1 and TRBJ2-1; D gene unclear. The germline gives CDR1 KGHDR, CDR2 SFDVKD. Trimming took off 3 bases at V and 3 bases at J, with 14 bases between the two ends. The CDR3 totals 16 residues. The DNA of the CDR3 is TGTGCCACCAGTGATGCAGGTGCTGGGGTCTACAATGAGCAGTTCTTC. Residues: CATSDAGAGVYNEQFF.

This chain joins TRBV11-3 and TRBJ2-2, with 9 bases matching TRBD2. The CDR3 contains 16 residues. Unmatched junction bases numbered 8, after V lost 5 bases and J lost 4 bases. In germline, CDR1 is SGHNT, CDR2 YENEEA. CDR3 residues: CASSPVSGGTTGELFF. Written as DNA, the CDR3 is TGTGCCAGCAGCCCAGTCAGCGGGGGGACCACCGGGGAGCTGTTTTTT. The entire variable domain, with the rest obtained from reference TRBV11-3 and TRBJ2-2, is as follows: EAGVVQSPRYKIIEKKQPVAFWCNPISGHNTLYWYLQNLGQGPELLIRYENEEAVDDSQLPKDRFSAERLKGVDSTLKIQPAELGDSAVYLCASSPVSGGTTGELFFGEGSRLTVL.